Included here is one T cell receptor (beta chain) sequence, with context. Its antigen remains unidentified. Other DNA sequences within the sample encode an identical CDR3. The method was immunoSEQ multiplex PCR; TCRdb's version includes in-frame clones alone and lacks a portion of them. This sample has around 720,000 clones, with 73% found just once. The CDR3 has 14 amino acids. The germline CDR1 and CDR2 sequences are SNHLY and FYNNEI. Trimming pared 4 bases from V and 3 bases from J, leaving 13 bases between. The record originates from a study of shared clonotypes between healthy human individuals. General study points: Richness estimates generally favored naive over memory subsets.

The sequenced sample was memory CD4+ T cells sorted from blood. The subset is: CD45RA-negative fraction. The chain recombines TRBV2 with TRBJ2-7, with D perhaps matching TRBD1 (6 bases). The TCR comes from a woman aged 25 to 39 in good health. The CDR3 protein is CASSGGQNLYEQYF. The CDR3 nucleotides are TGTGCCAGCAGTGGAGGACAGAATCTCTACGAGCAGTACTTC.